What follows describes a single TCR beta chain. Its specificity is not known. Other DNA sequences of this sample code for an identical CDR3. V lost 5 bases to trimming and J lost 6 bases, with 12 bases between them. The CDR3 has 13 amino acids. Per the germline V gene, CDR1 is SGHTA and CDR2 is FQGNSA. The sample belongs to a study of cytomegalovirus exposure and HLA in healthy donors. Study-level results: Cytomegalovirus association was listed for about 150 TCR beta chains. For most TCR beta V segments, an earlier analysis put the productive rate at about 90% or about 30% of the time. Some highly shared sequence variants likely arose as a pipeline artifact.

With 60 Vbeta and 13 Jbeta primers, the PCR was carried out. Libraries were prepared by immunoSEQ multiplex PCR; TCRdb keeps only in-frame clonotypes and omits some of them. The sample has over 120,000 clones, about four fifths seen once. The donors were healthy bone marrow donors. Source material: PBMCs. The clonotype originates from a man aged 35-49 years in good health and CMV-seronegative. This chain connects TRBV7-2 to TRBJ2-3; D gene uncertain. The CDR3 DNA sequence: TGTGCCAGCAGCCCTCAGGTCGAGGATACGCAGTATTTT. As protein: CASSPQVEDTQYF. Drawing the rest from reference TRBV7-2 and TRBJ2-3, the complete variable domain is GAGVSQSPSNKVTEKGKDVELRCDPISGHTALYWYRQSLGQGLEFLIYFQGNSAPDKSGLPSDRFSAERTGGSVSTLTIQRTQQEDSAVYLCASSPQVEDTQYFGPGTRLTVL.